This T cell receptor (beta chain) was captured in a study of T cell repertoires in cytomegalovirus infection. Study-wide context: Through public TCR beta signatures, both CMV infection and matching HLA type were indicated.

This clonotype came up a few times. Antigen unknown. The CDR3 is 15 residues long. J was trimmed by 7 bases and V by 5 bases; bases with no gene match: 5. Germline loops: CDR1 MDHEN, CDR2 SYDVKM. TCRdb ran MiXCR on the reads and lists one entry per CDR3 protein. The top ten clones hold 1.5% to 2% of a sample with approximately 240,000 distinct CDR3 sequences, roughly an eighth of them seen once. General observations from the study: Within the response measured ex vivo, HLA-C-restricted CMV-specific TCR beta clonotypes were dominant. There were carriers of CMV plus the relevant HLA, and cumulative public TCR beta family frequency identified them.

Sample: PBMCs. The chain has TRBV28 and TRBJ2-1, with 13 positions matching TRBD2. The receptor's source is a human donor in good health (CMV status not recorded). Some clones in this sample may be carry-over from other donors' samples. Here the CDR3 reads CASSRTSGGGNEQFF. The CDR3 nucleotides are TGTGCCAGCAGTCGGACTAGCGGGGGCGGGAATGAGCAGTTCTTC.